Listed below are T cell receptor beta chains from one sample, sequenced in a study of T-cell reconstitution after alpha-beta-depleted transplantation in children. From the PCR reads, TCRdb called clonotypes with MiXCR, one entry per CDR3 protein. The sample contains 120,000 to 150,000 distinct CDR3 sequences, around 10% of which appear only once. Sequenced here: PBMCs, mostly from graft donor cells, sampled 180 days after TCRalphabeta/CD19-depleted stem cell transplant. The receptor set was obtained from a female patient aged 2-15 years who had a stem cell transplant for congenital amegakaryocytic thrombocytopenia, so the T cells may come from the graft donor. Each CDR3 is given with its conserved first and last residue. Each record gives: clone size, J gene, V gene, D gene, CDR3 DNA, CDR3 protein. The D gene is left open where the match is weak. Clone size, where shown, is once, few, many, or a class for clones that have expanded.

many | TRBJ2-6 | TRBV3-1 | - | TGTGCCAGCAGCCAAACAGACACTGGGGCCAACGTCCTGACTTTC | CASSQTDTGANVLTF
many | TRBJ1-6 | TRBV5-1 | TRBD1 | TGCGCCAGCAGCGTGACAGGGATACCGAATAATTCACCCCTCCACTTT | CASSVTGIPNNSPLHF
many | TRBJ2-7 | TRBV5-1 | - | TGCGCCAGCAGCTTAGGAGCTGCGGAAGACCTGTACTTC | CASSLGAAEDLYF
many | TRBJ1-3 | TRBV21-1 | - | TGTGCCAGGCTCTCTGGAAACACCATATATTTT | CARLSGNTIYF
many | TRBJ1-4 | TRBV28 | TRBD1 | TGTGCCAGCAGTCCTACAGGGGCCCGGACTGAAAAACTGTTTTTT | CASSPTGARTEKLFF
many | TRBJ2-2 | TRBV28 | TRBD2 | TGTGCCAGCAGCTTGAGCGGGGGTGGCACCGGGGAGCTGTTTTTT | CASSLSGGGTGELFF
- | TRBJ2-5 | TRBV11-1 | - | TGTGCCAGCAGCTCAGGCCAGGGGAAGGGGGAGACCCAGTACTTC | CASSSGQGKGETQYF
few | TRBJ2-1 | TRBV28 | - | TGTGCCAGCCTTATCTCCCGGCGAGAGGGTGGGGTCCATGAGCAGTTCTTC | CASLISRREGGVHEQFF
many | TRBJ2-2 | TRBV7-2 | - | TGTGCCAGCAGCTTATTGGCAGGGTGGGCCGGGGAGCTGTTTTTT | CASSLLAGWAGELFF
many | TRBJ1-5 | TRBV7-2 | - | TGTGCCAGCAGCTTAGGACGGCAAGGGGGCAATCAGCCCCAGCATTTT | CASSLGRQGGNQPQHF
many | TRBJ2-7 | TRBV20-1 | TRBD1 | TGCAGTGCTAGAACGGGACAGGGGCCTTCTTTCTACGAGCAGTACTTC | CSARTGQGPSFYEQYF
many | TRBJ1-4 | TRBV20-1 | - | TGCAGTGCGGGGTTCAATGAAAAACTGTTTTTT | CSAGFNEKLFF
- | TRBJ1-5 | TRBV10-3 | - | TGTGCCATCAGTGACTCCTCTTTAGGGCAGCAGCCCCAGCATTTT | CAISDSSLGQQPQHF
- | TRBJ1-5 | TRBV20-1 | - | TGCAGTGGTCGACAGGCTAGCAATCAGCCCCAGCATTTT | CSGRQASNQPQHF
many | TRBJ2-7 | TRBV7-9 | TRBD2 | TGTGCCAGCAGCCTCCGGACTAGCGGGAGCAGCGAGCAGTACTTC | CASSLRTSGSSEQYF
- | TRBJ2-7 | TRBV4-1 | - | TGCGCCAGCAGCCACCTCCCCGGGACAACTTCCTACGAGCAGTACTTC | CASSHLPGTTSYEQYF
many | TRBJ2-1 | TRBV3-1 | TRBD2 | TGTGCCAGCAGCCAAGACTCTCTAGCGGGGCCATGGAATGAGCAGTTCTTC | CASSQDSLAGPWNEQFF
many | TRBJ1-4 | TRBV7-7 | - | TGTGCCAGCAGCTTAGAGCAGGGGAGAAAACTGTTTTTT | CASSLEQGRKLFF
- | TRBJ1-2 | TRBV5-1 | - | TGCGCCAGCAGCTTGGTGGCAGCCGCCCCCGGGTTCGGATTTGGCTACACCTTC | CASSLVAAAPGFGFGYTF
- | TRBJ2-1 | TRBV5-1 | TRBD2 | TGCGCCAGCAGCTTTGGACTAGCGGGAGCCCATGAGCAGTTCTTC | CASSFGLAGAHEQFF
few | TRBJ2-3 | TRBV12-3/TRBV12-4 | TRBD2 | TGTGCCAGCAGGGCCGGGACTAGCGGGTTCACAGATACGCAGTATTTT | CASRAGTSGFTDTQYF
many | TRBJ1-2 | TRBV12-3/TRBV12-4 | - | TGTGCCAGCAGTTTCCAGAATAACTATGGCTACACCTTC | CASSFQNNYGYTF
few | TRBJ2-1 | TRBV6-1 | TRBD1 | TGTGCCAGCAGACGACAGGGGAGTGAGCAGTTCTTC | CASRRQGSEQFF
few | TRBJ1-4 | TRBV15 | TRBD1 | TGTGCCACCAGCAGCGAAATCTCCGGGACAGGACTTGAAAAACTGTTTTTT | CATSSEISGTGLEKLFF
many | TRBJ1-5 | TRBV28 | - | TGTGCCAGCAGGGTTTTGGGGACAAGTAGCAATCAGCCCCAGCATTTT | CASRVLGTSSNQPQHF
- | TRBJ2-3 | TRBV18 | TRBD1 | TGTGCCAGCTCACCCTCCTTAGGGGGCGGCACAGATACGCAGTATTTT | CASSPSLGGGTDTQYF
many | TRBJ2-4 | TRBV6-5 | TRBD1 | TGTGCCAGCAGTTTCACAGGGGGCGAAAACATTCAGTACTTC | CASSFTGGENIQYF
many | TRBJ2-7 | TRBV29-1 | - | TGCAGCGTGGGGGTACAGGGATGGCACGAGCAGTACTTC | CSVGVQGWHEQYF